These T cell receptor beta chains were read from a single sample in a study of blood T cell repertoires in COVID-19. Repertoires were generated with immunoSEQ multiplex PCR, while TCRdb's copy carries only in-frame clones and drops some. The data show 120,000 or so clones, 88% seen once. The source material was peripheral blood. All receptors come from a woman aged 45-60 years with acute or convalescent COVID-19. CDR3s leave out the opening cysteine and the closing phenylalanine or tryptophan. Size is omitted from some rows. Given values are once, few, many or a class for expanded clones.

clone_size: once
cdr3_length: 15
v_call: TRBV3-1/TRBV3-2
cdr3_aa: ASSQEDSGRRGETQY

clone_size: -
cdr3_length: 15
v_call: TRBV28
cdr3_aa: ASSLAWGTSVQDTQY

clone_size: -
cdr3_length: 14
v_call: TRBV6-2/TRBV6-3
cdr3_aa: ASSRLAGVSTGELF

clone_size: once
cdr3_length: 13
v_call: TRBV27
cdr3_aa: ASRNRGAWDTEAF

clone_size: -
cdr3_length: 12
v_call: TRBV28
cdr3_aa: ASRTQGSGNTIY

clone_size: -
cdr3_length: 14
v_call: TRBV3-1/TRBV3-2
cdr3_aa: ASSQGARSSGNTIY

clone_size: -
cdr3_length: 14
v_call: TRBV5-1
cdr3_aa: ASTSGRTQSYNEQF

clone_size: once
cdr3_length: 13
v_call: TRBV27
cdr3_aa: ASSLMGGSYNEQF

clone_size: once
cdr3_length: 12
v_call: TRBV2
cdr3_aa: ASILQGWQETQY

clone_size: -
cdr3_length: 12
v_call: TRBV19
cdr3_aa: ASSKAQGAHEQY

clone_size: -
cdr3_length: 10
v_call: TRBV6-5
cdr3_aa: ASRGKTGREF

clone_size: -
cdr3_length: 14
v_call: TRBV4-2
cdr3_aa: ASSQSLGTGSYEQY

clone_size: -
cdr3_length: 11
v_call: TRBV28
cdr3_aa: ASSLQGRSGYT

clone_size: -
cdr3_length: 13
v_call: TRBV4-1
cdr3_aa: ASSPSLAGVGEQY

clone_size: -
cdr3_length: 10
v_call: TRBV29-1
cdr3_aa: SVAKMNTEAF

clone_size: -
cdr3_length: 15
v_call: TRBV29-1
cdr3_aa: SVTRDRGTHSNYEQY

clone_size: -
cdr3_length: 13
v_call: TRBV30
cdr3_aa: AWSVQGGNRETQY

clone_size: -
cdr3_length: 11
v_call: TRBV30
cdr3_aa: AWSHQGYQPQH

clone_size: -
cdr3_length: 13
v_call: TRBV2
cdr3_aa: ASSGERGAKNIQY

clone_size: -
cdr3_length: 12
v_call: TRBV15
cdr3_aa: ATSMGGSDARAY

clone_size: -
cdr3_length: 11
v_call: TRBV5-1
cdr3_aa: ASSSTGDQPQH

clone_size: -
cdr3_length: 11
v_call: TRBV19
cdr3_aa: ASSSSGPYEQY

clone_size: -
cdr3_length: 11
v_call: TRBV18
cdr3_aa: ASSPDQAYTQY

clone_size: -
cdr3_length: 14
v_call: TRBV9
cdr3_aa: ASSVVGGSIQETQY